The TCR beta chain under discussion was sequenced for a study of shared clonotypes between healthy human individuals (TCRdb year 2020). Background for the entire study: A few men and a couple of women, aged 18 to 49 years, made up the cohort. Per donor, three plates each were used for CD4 naive and CD4 memory, two for CD8 naive, and one for CD8 memory. To increase sequencing depth and limit assay-specific biases, TCR repertoire library preparation and sequencing were carried out by different laboratories using diverse techniques. Between about 0.8 and 9 billion PBMCs per donor were obtained by leukapheresis. The study deeply sequenced blood TCR repertoires of about 5 healthy adults to estimate repertoire size and the extent of clonotype sharing between individuals.

Points the paper makes about the study in general: Because the study included only a small number of donors, the genetic and exposure-history diversity represented was limited. Only blood was sampled, and tissue TCR repertoires likely differ from those in blood. Compared with non-shared clonotypes, the clonotypes found in all four sorted-subset donors had higher generation probabilities. Pairwise subsampling led to the expectation that sequencing depth would affect the degree of clonotype sharing among donors. Naive subsets generally had larger estimated clonotype richness than memory subsets did. Approximately 5% of naive CD4, 3.5% of naive CD8, around 2.3% of memory CD4, and about 0.4% of memory CD8 clonotypes were shared across a few donors. Rarefaction of sorted-subset datasets indicated incomplete sequencing despite the large sequencing depth.

Spanning cysteine to phenylalanine, the CDR3 consists of 13 amino acids. This entry keeps only the CDR3 DNA: 39 bases, framed from base 1. Via the germline V gene, CDR1 is SGHAT and CDR2 FQNNGV. The junction carries 10 bases between V and J, which are trimmed by 5 bases and 2 bases respectively. For the CD8 naive samples, CD45RO-negative cells were positively selected for CCR7, yielding a CD45RA+CCR7+ population from which TemRA cells were excluded. Healthy HIV-negative adults with no recently reported acute infections or vaccinations were included as donors. Only Caucasian adults living in Nashville, Tennessee, USA were represented among the donors. Blood was obtained by leukapheresis, after which PBMCs were separated by Ficoll-Histopaque density gradient centrifugation and cryopreserved in liquid nitrogen vapor phase. Analytical flow cytometry was used to check the purity and quantity of each magnetically sorted T cell population. Genomic DNA was isolated from each sorted fraction and quantified by UV absorbance on a Nanodrop 2000c.

Turning to this clone: The antigen it recognizes is unknown. No much larger clonotype is one base removed from it; base qualities were not supplied.

Using the deep immunoSEQ assay, multiplex PCR amplified TCR CDR3 regions from genomic DNA. Genomic DNA extracted from each cell subset was distributed evenly over all wells of several immunoSEQ 96-well plates, and each plate served as one replicate. Each replicate PCR for sorted subsets received about 210 ng genomic DNA, equal to 28,000 or so T cell genomes. The purified libraries were quantified using a Qubit 3.0 fluorometer, sized with a Bioanalyzer 2100, and then quantified again using the KAPA Library Quantification kit. Each immunoSEQ 96-well plate was sequenced on its own single-read 150-cycle Illumina NextSeq 550 flow cell. Turning to the authors' computational methods: The immunoSEQ output contained only junctional sequences without quality scores, so filtering could not match that applied to full-length reads. To assign V/J genes and CDR3, sequences were annotated using PyIR, a Python wrapper for IgBLAST v1.9, with IMGT germline references. Reads were removed for weak V/J assignments (E-value above 1e-6), missing CDR3, stop codons, out-of-frame junctions, or ambiguous translated residues. V3J clonotypes were defined as sequences sharing the same inferred V gene, J gene, and CDR3 amino acid sequence. Percentage overlap between repertoires was calculated by dividing the number of shared unique clonotypes by the size of the smaller repertoire. Richness of each repertoire was evaluated using RTK rarefaction, the Chao1 estimator, and Recon v2.1 estimates of unobserved clonotypes. For all TCRbeta clonotypes obtained by the gDNA method from a few donors, generation probabilities were computed with OLGA. TCRdb carries this immuneACCESS record with in-frame sequences only. Its versions omit some clonotypes, under half of them owing to an unresolved V gene in the studies checked, with the rest unexplained. V and J calls and clone size come straight from that table; D and trimming were deduced from the DNA. The sample data list about 600,000 clones, and roughly 98% of these were observed just once. Roughly 0.29% of the sample is held by the ten biggest clonotypes.

The origin of this receptor is a man aged 25-40 years in good health. The receptor chain draws on TRBV11-2 and TRBJ2-7; the D gene cannot be resolved reliably. Sequencing was carried out using naive CD8+ T cells sorted from blood. The cell subset or site label, read with the paper, signifies: CD45RA+CCR7+. The CDR3 region: CASSPEFPYEQYF. The DNA is TGTGCCAGCAGCCCCGAATTCCCCTACGAGCAGTACTTC.